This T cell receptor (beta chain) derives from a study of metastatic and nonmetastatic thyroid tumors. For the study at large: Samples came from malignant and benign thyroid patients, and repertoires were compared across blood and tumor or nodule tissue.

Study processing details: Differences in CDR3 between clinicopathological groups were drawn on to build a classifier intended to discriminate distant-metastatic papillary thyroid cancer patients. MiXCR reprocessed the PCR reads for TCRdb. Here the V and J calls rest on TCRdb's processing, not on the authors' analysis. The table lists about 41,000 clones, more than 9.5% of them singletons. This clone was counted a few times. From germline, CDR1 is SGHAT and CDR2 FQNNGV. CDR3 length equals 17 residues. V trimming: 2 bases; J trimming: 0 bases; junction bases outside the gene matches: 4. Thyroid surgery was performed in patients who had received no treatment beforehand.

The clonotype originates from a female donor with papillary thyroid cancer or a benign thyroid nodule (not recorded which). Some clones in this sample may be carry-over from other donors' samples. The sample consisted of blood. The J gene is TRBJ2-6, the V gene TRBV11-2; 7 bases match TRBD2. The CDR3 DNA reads TGTGCCAGCAGCTTATGGTGGGGGGGCTCTGGGGCCAACGTCCTGACTTTC. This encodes CASSLWWGGSGANVLTF.